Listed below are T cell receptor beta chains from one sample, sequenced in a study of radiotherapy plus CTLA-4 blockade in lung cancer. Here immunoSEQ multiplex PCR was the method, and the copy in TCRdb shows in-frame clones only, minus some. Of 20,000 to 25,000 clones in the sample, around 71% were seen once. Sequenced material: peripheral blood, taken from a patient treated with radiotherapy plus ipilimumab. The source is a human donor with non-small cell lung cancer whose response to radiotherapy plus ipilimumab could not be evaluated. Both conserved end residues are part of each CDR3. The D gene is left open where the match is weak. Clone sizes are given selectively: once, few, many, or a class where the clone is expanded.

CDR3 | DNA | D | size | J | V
CASSPGTGGKDGYTF | TGTGCCAGCAGCCCCGGGACAGGGGGCAAGGATGGCTACACCTTC | TRBD1 | NA | TRBJ1-2 | TRBV11-3
CASSQDRGGIGEQYF | TGCGCCAGCAGCCAAGATAGGGGAGGAATAGGGGAGCAGTACTTC | NA | NA | TRBJ2-7 | TRBV4-1
CASRPDGAQRTDTQYF | TGCGCCAGCAGACCTGATGGGGCGCAAAGGACAGATACGCAGTATTTT | NA | NA | TRBJ2-3 | TRBV5-1
CASRQTGVGYTF | TGTGCCAGCAGACAAACAGGGGTGGGCTACACCTTC | TRBD1 | NA | TRBJ1-2 | TRBV4-2
CASSPEGASTGELFF | TGTGCCAGCTCACCAGAGGGGGCGTCTACCGGGGAGCTGTTTTTT | TRBD1 | NA | TRBJ2-2 | TRBV18
CASSFRLGGGTGANVLTF | TGTGCCAGCAGTTTCCGCCTCGGGGGGGGCACTGGGGCCAACGTCCTGACTTTC | TRBD2 | NA | TRBJ2-6 | TRBV27
CASSRKGGTGPDTQYF | TGTGCCAGCAGCCGAAAAGGAGGTACTGGGCCAGATACGCAGTATTTT | NA | NA | TRBJ2-3 | TRBV27
CASRRGPSYNEQFF | TGTGCCAGCAGGAGGGGGCCCAGTTACAATGAGCAGTTCTTC | TRBD1 | few | TRBJ2-1 | TRBV7-9
CASSLSGSFDEQYF | TGTGCCAGCAGCCTGTCAGGCTCGTTTGACGAGCAGTACTTC | NA | NA | TRBJ2-7 | TRBV7-9
CAWSVKIRGQNREKLFF | TGTGCCTGGAGTGTAAAGATTAGGGGACAAAATCGGGAAAAACTGTTTTTT | NA | NA | TRBJ1-4 | TRBV30
CASSGGESNQPQHF | TGTGCCAGCAGTGGGGGGGAAAGCAATCAGCCCCAGCATTTT | NA | medium-sized | TRBJ1-5 | TRBV25-1
CASGLSSTSSTDTQYF | TGTGCTAGTGGTTTGTCCTCGACAAGTAGCACAGATACGCAGTATTTT | NA | NA | TRBJ2-3 | TRBV12-5
CASSLDRASYEQYF | TGCGCCAGCAGCTTAGACAGGGCGTCCTACGAGCAGTACTTC | TRBD1 | NA | TRBJ2-7 | TRBV5-1
CASGGQALGNTIYF | TGTGCCAGCGGGGGCCAAGCTCTGGGAAACACCATATATTTT | NA | NA | TRBJ1-3 | TRBV6-1
CASSLGQGGSPQYF | TGCGCCAGCAGCTTGGGGCAGGGTGGCTCTCCGCAGTATTTT | NA | few | TRBJ2-3 | TRBV5-1
CASSTPSGSKYYEQYF | TGTGCCAGCAGCACGCCTAGCGGGAGTAAGTACTACGAGCAGTACTTC | TRBD2 | NA | TRBJ2-7 | TRBV5-6
CASSFGTSKGGYTF | TGTGCCAGCAGCTTTGGGACTTCCAAGGGCGGCTACACCTTC | NA | NA | TRBJ1-2 | TRBV6-6
CASSPDSNSPLHF | TGTGCCAGCAGTCCAGACAGTAATTCACCCCTCCACTTT | NA | NA | TRBJ1-6 | TRBV28
CASSLANGETQYF | TGTGCCAGCAGCTTAGCGAATGGCGAGACCCAGTACTTC | NA | NA | TRBJ2-5 | TRBV7-2
CASSPPGQGSDTQYF | TGTGCCAGCTCACCCCCGGGACAGGGGTCAGATACGCAGTATTTT | TRBD1 | NA | TRBJ2-3 | TRBV18
CATSRDLGGYGYTF | TGTGCCACCAGCAGAGATCTGGGGGGGTATGGCTACACCTTC | NA | NA | TRBJ1-2 | TRBV15
CASSLGVTGTQYF | TGTGCCAGCAGCTTAGGGGTCACAGGGACCCAGTACTTC | NA | NA | TRBJ2-5 | TRBV7-8
CASSDLPDRGEYGYTF | TGTGCCAGCAGTGACCTACCTGACAGGGGGGAATATGGCTACACCTTC | TRBD1 | NA | TRBJ1-2 | TRBV6-1
CASTPGQGNTGELFF | TGTGCCAGCACCCCGGGACAGGGGAACACCGGGGAGCTGTTTTTT | TRBD1 | NA | TRBJ2-2 | TRBV9
CASSLGPSGGTDTQYF | TGTGCCAGCAGCTTGGGCCCGAGCGGGGGCACAGATACGCAGTATTTT | TRBD2 | NA | TRBJ2-3 | TRBV5-6
CASSQSPGQKMNTEAFF | TGTGCCAGCAGCCAATCACCGGGACAGAAGATGAACACTGAAGCTTTCTTT | TRBD1 | NA | TRBJ1-1 | TRBV4-2
CASSPRGSGRGETGELFF | TGTGCCAGCAGCCCTCGGGGTAGCGGGAGAGGGGAGACCGGGGAGCTGTTTTTT | TRBD2 | NA | TRBJ2-2 | TRBV4-2
CASSQDSNQPQHF | TGCGCCAGCAGCCAAGATAGTAATCAGCCCCAGCATTTT | NA | NA | TRBJ1-5 | TRBV4-3
CASSLVAGGYEQYF | TGCGCCAGCAGCTTGGTAGCGGGAGGGTACGAGCAGTACTTC | TRBD2 | NA | TRBJ2-7 | TRBV5-1
CASSYRVGANVLTF | TGCGCCAGCAGCTACAGGGTTGGGGCCAACGTCCTGACTTTC | NA | once | TRBJ2-6 | TRBV5-1
CASRTGTSGIEQFF | TGCGCCAGCAGGACCGGGACTAGCGGGATTGAGCAGTTCTTC | TRBD2 | NA | TRBJ2-1 | TRBV5-1
CASSKTYSTDTQYF | TGTGCCAGCAGTAAAACATATAGCACAGATACGCAGTATTTT | NA | NA | TRBJ2-3 | TRBV6-5
CASVTSRAYNEQFF | TGTGCCAGCGTGACTAGCCGGGCCTACAATGAGCAGTTCTTC | TRBD2 | NA | TRBJ2-1 | TRBV6-1
CASSLDLAGASEQYF | TGTGCCAGCAGCTTAGATCTAGCGGGAGCCTCTGAGCAGTACTTC | TRBD2 | few | TRBJ2-7 | TRBV11-1
CASSPDRFHYGYTF | TGTGCCAGCTCACCTGACAGGTTTCACTATGGCTACACCTTC | NA | NA | TRBJ1-2 | TRBV18
CASGTANTEAFF | TGTGCCAGCGGGACAGCGAACACTGAAGCTTTCTTT | TRBD1 | NA | TRBJ1-1 | TRBV7-9
CASSPQTGGGTGELFF | TGTGCCAGCAGCCCCCAGACAGGGGGAGGCACCGGGGAGCTGTTTTTT | TRBD1 | NA | TRBJ2-2 | TRBV7-2
CASSQVPLAGELETQYF | TGTGCCAGCAGCCAAGTGCCGCTAGCGGGAGAACTAGAGACCCAGTACTTC | TRBD2 | NA | TRBJ2-5 | TRBV14
CASSYYTGINYGYTF | TGTGCCAGCAGTTACTATACAGGAATTAACTATGGCTACACCTTC | NA | NA | TRBJ1-2 | TRBV6-5
CASSLTEIRNEQFF | TGTGCCAGCAGCCTTACAGAGATCAGGAATGAGCAGTTCTTC | NA | NA | TRBJ2-1 | TRBV5-6
CASSETPGVAGGPAGEQYF | TGTGCCAGCAGCGAAACCCCGGGGGTAGCGGGAGGGCCGGCGGGAGAGCAGTACTTC | NA | NA | TRBJ2-7 | TRBV21-1
CASARGDYYNEQFF | TGTGCCAGTGCTAGAGGAGACTACTACAATGAGCAGTTCTTC | NA | NA | TRBJ2-1 | TRBV19
CASSQLNRDYGYTF | TGCGCCAGCAGTCAATTGAACCGAGACTATGGCTACACCTTC | NA | NA | TRBJ1-2 | TRBV23-1
CASSLQPPNEKLFF | TGTGCCAGCAGCTTACAGCCTCCTAATGAAAAACTGTTTTTT | NA | NA | TRBJ1-4 | TRBV5-5
CASTPEGLPDTQYF | TGTGCCAGCACACCGGAGGGCCTCCCAGATACGCAGTATTTT | NA | NA | TRBJ2-3 | TRBV7-8
CASSFAAWGTEACF | TGCGCCAGCAGCTTTGCGGCCTGGGGCACTGAAGCTTGCTTT | NA | NA | TRBJ1-1 | TRBV5-1
CAWSAGTGTDTQYF | TGTGCCTGGAGTGCCGGGACTGGGACAGATACGCAGTATTTT | NA | NA | TRBJ2-3 | TRBV30
CAGALGGTTDTQYF | TGTGCCGGTGCGTTGGGCGGGACCACAGATACGCAGTATTTT | NA | NA | TRBJ2-3 | TRBV6-1
CASSRTGTDTEAFF | TGCGCCAGCAGCCGGACAGGGACGGACACTGAAGCTTTCTTT | TRBD1 | NA | TRBJ1-1 | TRBV10-2
CASSTTGAYEQYF | TGTGCCAGCAGCACAACAGGGGCCTACGAGCAGTACTTC | TRBD1 | NA | TRBJ2-7 | TRBV9
CASSQVRLTYEQYF | TGTGCCAGCAGCCAAGTACGACTCACCTACGAGCAGTACTTC | NA | NA | TRBJ2-7 | TRBV4-2
CASSLRGAVAFYEQYF | TGTGCCAGCAGCTTACGGGGGGCCGTTGCTTTCTACGAGCAGTACTTC | NA | NA | TRBJ2-7 | TRBV7-2
CASSGGGGSMNTEAFF | TGTGCCAGCAGCGGGGGCGGGGGGAGTATGAACACTGAAGCTTTCTTT | NA | few | TRBJ1-1 | TRBV5-4